The 32 T cell receptor beta chains given below trace back to one sample, sequenced in a study of blood T cell repertoires in COVID-19. TCRdb's table, derived via immunoSEQ multiplex PCR, lists solely in-frame clones and lacks some. The sample yields some 160,000 clones, more than 75% seen once. The sequenced sample was peripheral blood. The source is a woman in her seventies with COVID-19, enrolled during active disease.

This clone was observed a handful of times. The chain employs TRBV7-8 and TRBJ2-7, with D possibly matching TRBD1 (5 bases). The CDR3 contains 16 residues. CDR1 is SGHVS and CDR2 is FQNEAQ in the germline V gene. Trimming left V 2 bases short and J 2 bases short, with 16 bases between. This CDR3 reads CASSLSASGAPYEQYF. CDR3 in DNA: TGTGCCAGCAGCTTATCCGCCTCTGGGGCCCCCTACGAGCAGTACTTC.

The V and J genes are TRBV14 and TRBJ2-3, with 7 positions matching TRBD1. The CDR3 is 13 amino acids. Trimming took 4 bases from V and 5 from J; bases not matched to a gene: 3. Germline values: CDR1 SGHDN, CDR2 FVKESK. The CDR3 region is CASSLHRGDTQYF. The DNA for the CDR3 is TGTGCCAGCAGCCTCCACAGGGGAGATACGCAGTATTTT.

The chain couples TRBV6-5 to TRBJ1-3, with D unresolved. V was trimmed by 4 bases and J by 4 bases, leaving 11 bases between them. The CDR3 runs 14 residues. CDR1 is MNHEY and CDR2 is SVGAGI in the germline V gene. The CDR3 DNA reads as TGTGCCAGCAGTTCCGTTGGACTGGGAAACACCATATATTTT. It encodes CASSSVGLGNTIYF.

The V gene is TRBV6-5, the J gene TRBJ2-5; 13 bases line up with TRBD2. This CDR3 has 14 amino acids. Germline loops: CDR1 MNHEY, CDR2 SVGAGI. With V trimmed by 6 bases and J by 3 bases, 1 base remained unmatched. CDR3 region: CASRTSGGKETQYF. The DNA of the CDR3 is TGTGCCAGCAGGACTAGCGGGGGGAAAGAGACCCAGTACTTC.

The rearrangement uses TRBV2 and TRBJ2-2, with 10 bases matching TRBD2. The CDR3 is made up of 18 amino acids. The germline V gene encodes CDR1 SNHLY and CDR2 FYNNEI. Unmatched junction bases numbered 11, after V lost 3 bases and J lost 4 bases. CDR3 coding DNA: TGTGCCAGCAGTGATTACTCTCCTAGCGGGGGTGGCACCGGGGAGCTGTTTTTT. Encoded protein: CASSDYSPSGGGTGELFF. The variable domain in full, with the rest retrieved from reference TRBV2 and TRBJ2-2, is EPEVTQTPSHQVTQMGQEVILRCVPISNHLYFYWYRQILGQKVEFLVSFYNNEISEKSEIFDDQFSVERPDGSNFTLKIRSTKLEDSAMYFCASSDYSPSGGGTGELFFGEGSRLTVL.

The chain links TRBV19 to TRBJ1-1; TRBD1 agrees at 7 bases. Germline CDR1 is LNHDA and CDR2 is SQIVND (reference sequence). V was pared by 6 bases and J by 6 bases, with 7 bases of the junction left unmatched. This CDR3 has 13 residues. This CDR3 is CASRRQGAPEAFF. The CDR3, as DNA: TGTGCCAGTAGAAGACAGGGTGCCCCTGAAGCTTTCTTT.

The chain joins TRBV7-2 to TRBJ1-1, with a possible D match to TRBD1 (5 bases). From germline, CDR1 is SGHTA and CDR2 FQGNSA. The CDR3 is made up of 14 amino acids. Trimming removed 5 bases from V and 4 bases from J, with 14 bases in between. CDR3 residues: CASSIPGLGTEAFF. The CDR3, as DNA: TGTGCCAGCAGCATCCCGGGACTGGGCACTGAAGCTTTCTTT.

V is TRBV5-4 and J is TRBJ2-1; D perhaps matches TRBD2 (5 bases). CDR1 is SGHNT and CDR2 is YYREEE in the germline V gene (reference sequence). This CDR3 region has 13 residues. Between the trimmed V and J ends, which lost 0 bases and 6 bases, there was a span of 7 bases. For the CDR3, the DNA is TGTGCCAGCAGCTTGGTTAGCGCCAATGAGCAGTTCTTC. This codes for CASSLVSANEQFF.

This clone appeared once. V usage is TRBV9 and J usage is TRBJ2-3; 10 nucleotides align to TRBD1. With 4 bases clipped from V and 0 bases from J, the junction kept 5 bases outside the gene matches. This CDR3 contains 16 residues. Germline V gene data show CDR1 as SGDLS and CDR2 as YYNGEE. In nucleotides, the CDR3 is TGTGCCAGCAGCACAAGACAGGGGGCGAGCACAGATACGCAGTATTTT. Translated: CASSTRQGASTDTQYF.

The V call is TRBV28, the J call TRBJ2-5, with 7 positions matching TRBD2. V gave up 5 bases and J gave up 2 bases; unmatched junction bases: 8. Germline loops: CDR1 MDHEN, CDR2 SYDVKM. The CDR3 spans 15 residues. The CDR3 region has the DNA TGTGCCAGCAGTATAGATAGCGGGCGGCAAGAGACCCAGTACTTC. Its translation: CASSIDSGRQETQYF.

The J gene is TRBJ1-3, the V gene TRBV29-1; 8 nucleotides align to TRBD1. The junction had 1 base not matched to a gene; V was cut back by 1 base and J by 2 bases. Germline CDR1 and CDR2: SQVTM and ANQGSEA. There are 14 residues in the CDR3. The CDR3 here is CSVEVQGAGNTIYF. The CDR3 bases are TGCAGCGTTGAAGTACAGGGGGCTGGAAACACCATATATTTT.

The chain employs TRBV5-1 and TRBJ2-7; TRBD1 matches 9 bases. Per the germline V gene, CDR1 is SGHRS and CDR2 is YFSETQ. The CDR3 runs 16 residues. Trimming at V came to 3 bases and at J to 3 bases, leaving 10 bases not matched to a gene. DNA of the CDR3: TGCGCCAGCAGCTCTGATATGAGGACAGGGGACTACGAGCAGTACTTC. It is translated as CASSSDMRTGDYEQYF.

J is TRBJ2-3 and V is TRBV7-2; perhaps TRBD2 as D (7 bases). The CDR3 loop spans 15 amino acids. Looked up from germline, CDR1 is SGHTA and CDR2 is FQGNSA. Trimming removed 1 base at V and 1 base at J, with 9 bases between. This CDR3 reads CASSLGGGRTDTQYF. The CDR3 DNA reads TGTGCCAGCAGCTTAGGCGGGGGCCGCACAGATACGCAGTATTTT.

The chain has TRBV7-2 and TRBJ1-6; 8 bases align to TRBD1. The germline CDR1 and CDR2 sequences are SGHTA and FQGNSA. This CDR3 has 17 amino acids. V was pared by 5 bases and J by 6 bases, with 12 bases of the junction left unmatched. CDR3 in DNA: TGTGCCAGCAGCCCCCAAAGCCGACAGGGGACTAATTCACCCCTCCACTTT. Its protein product is CASSPQSRQGTNSPLHF.

This CDR3 reads CASSLSGGGGITDTQYF. CDR3 in DNA: TGTGCCAGCAGTTTATCGGGAGGCGGGGGTATCACAGATACGCAGTATTTT. This chain connects TRBV27 to TRBJ2-3, with 7 bases lining up with TRBD2. The germline V gene has CDR1 MNHEY and CDR2 SMNVEV (reference sequence). This CDR3 region has 17 residues. V shed 0 bases and J 2 bases; nucleotides not matched to a gene: 8.

The chain uses TRBV18 and TRBJ1-6, with 7 bases identical to TRBD1. CDR1 is KGHSH and CDR2 is LQKENI in the germline V gene. The CDR3 is 16 residues long. Trimming cost V 1 base and J 6 bases; bases outside gene matches: 6. The CDR3 here is CASSPQGAVRNSPLHF. The CDR3 DNA reads as TGTGCCAGCTCACCACAGGGGGCAGTTCGTAATTCACCCCTCCACTTT.

The rearrangement uses TRBV12-3 or TRBV12-4 and TRBJ1-3; D is unclear. This CDR3 comprises 13 residues. V lost 11 bases, J lost 3 bases, and 14 bases lay in between. The DNA for the CDR3 is TGTGCCTCTGACCCGGGTCTTGGAAACACCATATATTTT. Protein: CASDPGLGNTIYF.

This clone is a singleton in its sample. The genes are TRBV16 and TRBJ1-1; TRBD1 is a possible D gene (5 bases). With 1 base removed from V and 3 bases from J, the gap between germline ends came to 12 bases. The CDR3 has 15 residues. The germline CDR1 and CDR2 sequences are KGHSY and FQNENV. CDR3 residues: CASSQLMQGYTEAFF. The CDR3 coding sequence is TGTGCCAGCAGCCAATTGATGCAGGGTTACACTGAAGCTTTCTTT. The full variable domain, rest sourced from reference TRBV16 and TRBJ1-1, is GEEVAQTPKHLVRGEGQKAKLYCAPIKGHSYVFWYQQVLKNEFKFLISFQNENVFDETGMPKERFSAKCLPNSPCSLEIQATKLEDSAVYFCASSQLMQGYTEAFFGQGTRLTVV.

In this sample, this clone turned up a few times. The chain carries TRBV19 and TRBJ1-5; the D gene is possibly TRBD1 (6 bases). Germline CDR1 LNHDA, CDR2 SQIVND (reference sequence). The CDR3 runs to 15 residues. Trimming pared 4 bases from V and 4 bases from J, leaving 14 bases between. The CDR3 DNA follows: TGTGCCAGTAGTAGACAGGTCTTTGGGAATCAGCCCCAGCATTTT. This translates into CASSRQVFGNQPQHF.

The gene calls are TRBV2 and TRBJ2-7; TRBD1 agrees at 10 bases. The CDR3 contains 14 residues. Germline V gene sequence: CDR1 SNHLY, CDR2 FYNNEI. The V and J ends lost 7 bases and 4 bases, in that order; junction bases with no gene match: 7. The DNA of the CDR3 is TGTGCCAGCACGACCGGGACAGGGGCTTACGAGCAGTACTTC. Encoded protein: CASTTGTGAYEQYF.

The chain uses TRBV19 and TRBJ2-1, with 7 nucleotides matching TRBD1. The V gene's germline CDR1 is LNHDA and CDR2 SQIVND (reference sequence). The V and J ends lost 7 bases and 4 bases, in that order; junction bases with no gene match: 7. The CDR3 sequence is 14 residues long. The CDR3 sequence is CASTPTGQYNEQFF. Here the CDR3 DNA reads TGTGCCAGTACCCCGACGGGACAGTACAATGAGCAGTTCTTC.

The chain has TRBV6-5 and TRBJ1-2; the match to TRBD1 covers 9 bases. The germline CDR1 and CDR2 sequences are MNHEY and SVGAGI. This CDR3 has 13 residues. J was trimmed by 4 bases and V by 7 bases; bases with no gene match: 4. CDR3 residues: CASMRGQGYGYTF. DNA of the CDR3: TGTGCCAGCATGCGGGGACAGGGCTATGGCTACACCTTC.

The rearrangement joins TRBV19 to TRBJ1-5; no definite D call. The V gene lost 7 bases and the J gene lost 4 bases, with 14 bases spanning the gap. From germline, CDR1 is LNHDA and CDR2 SQIVND (reference sequence). There are 14 residues in the CDR3. In DNA, the CDR3 is TGTGCCAGTACTCGGGTCGTCAAAAATCAGCCCCAGCATTTT. Its protein is CASTRVVKNQPQHF.

This chain joins TRBV6-2 or TRBV6-3 and TRBJ2-5; D is unclear. The CDR3 spans 12 residues. Germline loops: CDR1 MNHEY, CDR2 SVGEGT. Trimming took 4 bases from V and 5 from J, leaving 8 bases between them. CDR3 amino acids: CASSSSRETQYF. The CDR3 bases are TGTGCCAGCAGTTCTAGTCGGGAGACCCAGTACTTC.

The CDR3: CASSLTSGGAYEQYF. The CDR3, as DNA: TGTGCCAGCAGCTTAACGTCGGGGGGAGCATACGAGCAGTACTTC. The V and J genes are TRBV7-3 and TRBJ2-7; 7 bases are shared with TRBD2. The V segment lost 0 bases and the J segment 4 bases; nucleotides outside the gene matches: 6. The germline V gene has CDR1 SGHTA and CDR2 FQGTGA. The CDR3 covers 15 residues.

This chain joins TRBV9 and TRBJ1-3, with a possible D match to TRBD1 (5 bases). The CDR3 has 15 residues. Per germline, CDR1 SGDLS and CDR2 YYNGEE. V shed 4 bases and J shed 0 bases, with 11 bases lying between them. CDR3 residues: CASSPGHHSGNTIYF. The DNA for the CDR3 is TGTGCCAGCAGCCCCGGACATCACTCTGGAAACACCATATATTTT.

V is TRBV27 and J is TRBJ1-2; 9 bases map to TRBD1. Germline V lookup: CDR1 MNHEY, CDR2 SMNVEV (reference sequence). V lost 2 bases to trimming and J lost 7 bases; unmatched junction nucleotides: 11. CDR3 length: 16 amino acids. This CDR3 reads CASSLVGLGTGTGYTF. The DNA of the CDR3 is TGTGCCAGCAGTTTAGTAGGCCTCGGGACAGGGACTGGCTACACCTTC.

This clone appeared a single time. The chain is built from TRBV7-8 and TRBJ1-2, with 8 bases fitting TRBD1. V dropped 1 base and J dropped 8; count of bases not matched to a gene: 9. Germline V gives CDR1 SGHVS, CDR2 FQNEAQ. The CDR3 contains 15 residues. CDR3 amino acids: CASSLEGNRGNGYTF. CDR3 DNA: TGTGCCAGCAGCTTAGAGGGGAACAGGGGGAACGGCTACACCTTC.

The chain links TRBV5-6 to TRBJ1-2; weak D call: TRBD1 (5 bases). The V end was cut by 5 bases, the J end by 4 bases, with 15 bases between. Germline V gives CDR1 SGHDT, CDR2 YYEEEE. This CDR3 has 14 amino acids. CDR3 nucleotide sequence: TGTGCCAGCAGTACCAATCAGGGCCTCTATGGCTACACCTTC. It yields the protein CASSTNQGLYGYTF.

As to this clone: The sample contains more than one DNA sequence encoding this CDR3. This chain uses TRBV5-6 with TRBJ1-6, with 10 bases that match TRBD1. The CDR3 contains 15 residues. V was clipped by 4 bases and J by 9 bases; unmatched bases: 7. Germline V gene lookup returns CDR1 SGHDT and CDR2 YYEEEE. The CDR3 loop reads CASSLGTGAGSPLHF. The CDR3 DNA is TGTGCCAGCAGCCTGGGGACAGGGGCAGGTTCACCCCTCCACTTT.

The chain joins TRBV9 to TRBJ2-2; 10 nucleotides line up with TRBD2. V shed 1 base, J shed 7 bases, and the junction held 10 bases outside the gene matches. This CDR3 contains 17 residues. The germline CDR1 and CDR2 sequences are SGDLS and YYNGEE. The CDR3 sequence is CASSVLGTSGVNGELFF. CDR3 nucleotides: TGTGCCAGCAGCGTATTGGGTACTAGCGGGGTGAACGGGGAGCTGTTTTTT.

This rearrangement joins TRBV27 to TRBJ1-5; 9 bases align to TRBD1. The germline gives CDR1 MNHEY, CDR2 SMNVEV (reference sequence). The CDR3 runs to 15 residues. The J segment lost 2 bases and the V segment lost 8 bases, leaving 7 bases of the junction unmatched. The chain's CDR3 is CASSGTGIGNQPQHF. The CDR3 coding sequence is TGTGCCAGCTCCGGGACAGGGATTGGCAATCAGCCCCAGCATTTT.